Listed here are 10 T cell receptor beta chains from one sample, sequenced in a study of identical twins. TCRdb itself ran the 5' RACE reads through MiXCR, one entry per CDR3 protein. The data hold about 700,000 distinct CDR3 sequences, with 5.5% to 6.5% observed a single time. The specimen was naive T cells sorted from blood. These receptors all stem from a man aged 18 to 30 in good health.

This clonotype was recorded many times. The rearrangement uses TRBV7-9 and TRBJ2-1, with D possibly TRBD2 on 6 matching bases. V was shortened by 6 bases and J by 8 bases, with 20 bases between the two germline ends. Germline CDR1 and CDR2: SEHNR and FQNEAQ (reference sequence). This CDR3 is built from 15 residues. CDR3 sequence: CASRMPGEEGHEQFF. The CDR3 nucleotides read TGTGCCAGCAGAATGCCGGGGGAGGAGGGCCATGAGCAGTTCTTC.

This clonotype was seen repeatedly, ten times or more. The J gene is TRBJ1-1, the V gene TRBV7-9, with D possibly being TRBD1 (5 bases). Germline lookup yields CDR1 SEHNR and CDR2 FQNEAQ (reference sequence). The CDR3 is made up of 15 amino acids. Trimming removed 5 bases from V and 1 base from J, with 14 bases in between. The CDR3 DNA follows: TGTGCCAGCAGCCCACTGGGCGGGGCGAACACTGAAGCTTTCTTT. It specifies CASSPLGGANTEAFF.

The sample holds a few counts of this clonotype. The V and J genes are TRBV27 and TRBJ1-1, with D perhaps matching TRBD1 (6 bases). From germline, CDR1 is MNHEY and CDR2 SMNVEV (reference sequence). V dropped 4 bases and J dropped 1 base, with 19 bases sitting between them. This CDR3 region has 17 residues. CDR3 sequence: CASSSKGQSAQNTEAFF. The CDR3 DNA reads as TGTGCCAGCAGTTCCAAAGGACAGTCCGCTCAGAACACTGAAGCTTTCTTT.

This clonotype occurred many times. J is TRBJ1-1 and V is TRBV10-2; D is undetermined. The CDR3 sequence is 11 residues long. The V gene lost 2 bases and the J gene lost 7 bases, with 5 bases spanning the gap. Germline values: CDR1 WSHSY, CDR2 SAAADI. Written as DNA, the CDR3 is TGCGCCAGCAGTGAGGGGGATGAAGCTTTCTTT. It is translated as CASSEGDEAFF.

Many counts were recorded for this clonotype. V is TRBV9 and J is TRBJ2-7; 12 bases agree with TRBD2. This CDR3 has 14 amino acids. In germline, CDR1 is SGDLS, CDR2 YYNGEE. J gave up 6 bases and V 6 bases, and 7 bases lay outside the gene matches. The CDR3 sequence is CASNPSGRALEQYF. The CDR3 region has the DNA TGTGCCAGCAATCCTAGCGGGAGGGCCCTCGAGCAGTACTTC.

This clonotype was seen a few times. V is TRBV4-1 and J is TRBJ2-6; D may be TRBD1 (5 bases). The V end was cut by 1 base, the J end by 4 bases, with 8 bases between. There are 15 residues in the CDR3. From germline, CDR1 is MGHRA and CDR2 YSYEKL. This CDR3 reads CASSQGRAGANVLTF. The CDR3, as DNA: TGCGCCAGCAGCCAAGGCAGGGCCGGGGCCAACGTCCTGACTTTC.

This clonotype was counted ten times or more. This rearrangement joins TRBV9 to TRBJ1-4; 9 bases fit TRBD1. The CDR3 consists of 17 residues. Germline V gene sequence: CDR1 SGDLS, CDR2 YYNGEE. With 1 base clipped from V and 8 bases from J, the junction kept 12 bases outside the gene matches. CDR3: CASSVSPGQGLREKLFF. CDR3 in DNA: TGTGCCAGCAGCGTATCACCGGGACAGGGTCTTAGAGAAAAACTGTTTTTT.

CDR3 in amino acids: CASSLRQTDPDPEEKLFF. CDR3 nucleotide sequence: TGTGCCAGCAGTCTCCGACAGACGGACCCAGACCCAGAGGAAAAACTGTTTTTT. The chain joins TRBV25-1 to TRBJ1-4; D perhaps matches TRBD1 (5 bases). Germline V CDR1 and CDR2: MGHDK, SYGVNS. The CDR3 is 18 residues long. Trimming removed 5 bases from V and 8 bases from J, with 27 bases in between.

This clonotype was counted ten times or more. The chain recombines TRBV27 with TRBJ1-2, with D unclear. The V gene lost 2 bases and the J gene lost 4 bases, with 14 bases spanning the gap. The CDR3 contains 15 residues. Germline V gene lookup returns CDR1 MNHEY and CDR2 SMNVEV (reference sequence). CDR3 loop: CASSLGQEPIYGYTF. The CDR3 DNA reads as TGTGCCAGCAGTTTAGGGCAGGAGCCAATCTATGGCTACACCTTC.

Here the CDR3 reads CASSLFGLAGGRLKETQYF. The CDR3, as DNA: TGTGCCAGCAGCTTATTCGGACTAGCGGGAGGGCGTTTAAAAGAGACCCAGTACTTC. V and J are TRBV11-1 and TRBJ2-5, with 15 bases aligning to TRBD2. The V and J ends lost 2 bases and 3 bases, in that order; junction bases with no gene match: 10. CDR3 size: 19 residues. Germline V gene lookup returns CDR1 SGHAT and CDR2 FQDESV (reference sequence).